This record covers a single TCR beta chain. Using immunoSEQ multiplex PCR, the repertoire was profiled, and TCRdb retains in-frame clones only, with some absent. The table includes over 400,000 clones, 70% to 90% detected once. The sample belongs to a study of blood T cell repertoires in COVID-19. Sequenced material: peripheral blood. The TCR sequence derives from a woman between 45 and 65 years old with COVID-19, enrolled during active disease.

CDR3 nucleotides: TGTGCCAGCTCACCACGTTTGGACCCGGGGGGTTCACCCCTCCACTTT. This gives the protein CASSPRLDPGGSPLHF. The chain combines TRBV18 with TRBJ1-6; perhaps TRBD1 as D (5 bases). Trimming pared 1 base from V and 9 bases from J, leaving 16 bases between. The CDR3 covers 16 residues. CDR1 and CDR2 from the germline V gene are KGHSH and LQKENI.